The present entry profiles one T cell receptor beta chain with its context. Authors' processing steps: Nucleated cell counts were estimated from reference gene primer amplification. The protocol was immunoSEQ multiplex PCR, while the TCRdb copy is restricted to in-frame clones and leaves out a portion. From that table come the V and J calls and clone size; the DNA was used to work out D and trimming. The repertoire holds hundreds of thousands of clones, with approximately 86% as singletons. The sample belongs to a study of blood T cell repertoires in COVID-19. Across the study: Some COVID-19 samples were acute and others convalescent; all came from the United States, Italy and Spain. Sample material is recorded as cDNA or gDNA derived from T cells, B-cell-depleted T cells, or PBMCs.

CDR3 length: 15 amino acids. V was shortened by 4 bases and J by 2 bases, with 14 bases between the two germline ends. Germline CDR1 SGHVS, CDR2 FQNEAQ. The rearrangement links TRBV7-8 to TRBJ1-2; D remains ambiguous. The sequenced sample consisted of peripheral blood. The TCR originated in a woman aged 80 or older with acute or convalescent COVID-19. The CDR3 DNA is TGTGCCAGCAGCTGGTTAGTGGGAGGCAACTATGGCTACACCTTC. Amino acid sequence: CASSWLVGGNYGYTF.